Listed below are T cell receptor beta chains from one sample, sequenced in a study of a mutant IDH1 vaccine in newly diagnosed glioma. Which antigens these TCRs recognize remains unknown. Method: immunoSEQ multiplex PCR; TCRdb's copy keeps in-frame clones and lacks some. The sample gives roughly 32,000 clones, about four fifths of which show up once; 6% to 7.5% is in the top ten. The sequences come from PBMCs, collected from a glioma patient whose treatment included an IDH1 peptide vaccine. These receptors came from a woman aged 18-29 years with glioma. Each CDR3 is given with its conserved first and last residue. The D gene is left open where the match is weak. Not every row has a clone size; where given, it reads once, few, many or a size class.

CDR3 length | J gene | D gene | V gene | clone size | CDR3 protein | CDR3 DNA
15 | TRBJ2-7 | NA | TRBV5-5 | NA | CASSSAQGGSYEQYF | TGTGCCAGCAGCTCGGCCCAGGGGGGCTCCTACGAGCAGTACTTC
14 | TRBJ1-3 | NA | TRBV5-5 | NA | CASSFAGSGNTIYF | TGTGCCAGCAGCTTTGCCGGCTCTGGAAACACCATATATTTT
11 | TRBJ2-1 | NA | TRBV20-1 | once | CSAPKAGFQFF | TGCAGTGCTCCAAAGGCGGGCTTCCAGTTCTTC
16 | TRBJ1-1 | NA | TRBV18 | NA | CASSPPNAVGETEAFF | TGTGCCAGCTCACCACCTAATGCGGTAGGAGAAACTGAAGCTTTCTTT
15 | TRBJ1-6 | NA | TRBV27 | NA | CASSLSRGGNSPLHF | TGTGCCAGCAGTTTATCGCGGGGGGGGAATTCACCCCTCCACTTT
11 | TRBJ1-2 | NA | TRBV30 | NA | CAWANWRGYTF | TGTGCCTGGGCCAACTGGAGGGGCTACACCTTC
12 | TRBJ1-1 | NA | TRBV6-1 | NA | CASLRENTEAFF | TGTGCCAGCTTGAGGGAAAACACTGAAGCTTTCTTT
13 | TRBJ1-5 | NA | TRBV27 | NA | CASSLWGGQPQHF | TGTGCCAGCAGTTTATGGGGGGGCCAGCCCCAGCATTTT
12 | TRBJ1-1 | NA | TRBV19 | few | CASRTRTTEAFF | TGTGCCAGTAGAACCCGGACAACTGAAGCTTTCTTT
16 | TRBJ1-5 | NA | TRBV5-4 | NA | CASSLGGRGSNQPQHF | TGTGCCAGCAGCTTGGGGGGCAGGGGTAGCAATCAGCCCCAGCATTTT
14 | TRBJ2-3 | NA | TRBV6-5 | NA | CASSYGHNTDTQYF | TGTGCCAGCAGTTATGGACACAACACAGATACGCAGTATTTT
13 | TRBJ2-2 | NA | TRBV2 | NA | CASSTLGRWELFF | TGTGCCAGCAGTACCCTCGGGCGGTGGGAGCTGTTTTTT
16 | TRBJ1-1 | NA | TRBV11-2 | NA | CASSLRFDSLNTEAFF | TGTGCCAGCAGCCTACGCTTCGACAGCCTGAACACTGAAGCTTTCTTT
17 | TRBJ2-3 | NA | TRBV9 | once | CASSGPYARLSPDTQYF | TGTGCCAGCAGCGGTCCTTACGCGAGGCTGTCGCCCGATACGCAGTATTTT
16 | TRBJ2-2 | TRBD1 | TRBV6-5 | NA | CASSYSNLGTGGELFF | TGTGCCAGCAGTTACTCGAATCTTGGGACAGGGGGGGAGCTGTTTTTT
13 | TRBJ1-5 | TRBD1 | TRBV7-8 | NA | CASSRGQNQPQHF | TGTGCCAGCAGCCGGGGACAGAATCAGCCCCAGCATTTT
13 | TRBJ2-7 | NA | TRBV11-3 | NA | CASSLRMTYEQYF | TGTGCCAGCAGCTTACGTATGACCTACGAGCAGTACTTC
15 | TRBJ2-1 | TRBD1 | TRBV5-4 | NA | CASSSRTGLYNEQFF | TGTGCCAGCAGCTCGAGGACAGGCCTTTACAATGAGCAGTTCTTC